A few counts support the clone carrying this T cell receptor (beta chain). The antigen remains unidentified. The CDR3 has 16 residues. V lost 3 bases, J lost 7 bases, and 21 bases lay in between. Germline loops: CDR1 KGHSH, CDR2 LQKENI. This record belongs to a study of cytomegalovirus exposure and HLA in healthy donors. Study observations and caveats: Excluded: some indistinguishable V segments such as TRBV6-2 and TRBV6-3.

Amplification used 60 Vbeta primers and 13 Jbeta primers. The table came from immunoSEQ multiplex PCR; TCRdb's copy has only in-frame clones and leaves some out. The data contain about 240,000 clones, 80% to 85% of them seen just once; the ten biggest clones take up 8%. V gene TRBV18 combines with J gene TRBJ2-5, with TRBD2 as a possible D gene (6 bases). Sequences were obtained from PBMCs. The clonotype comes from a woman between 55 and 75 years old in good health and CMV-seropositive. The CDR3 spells CASSPQGTGTLGTQYF. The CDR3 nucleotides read TGTGCCAGCTCACCTCAAGGGACTGGGACTCTCGGGACCCAGTACTTC.